This T cell receptor beta chain came from a study of control samples from healthy donors and cancer patients. Only in-frame clones appear in the TCRdb table, and some are missing; sequencing was by immunoSEQ multiplex PCR. The sample carries some 130,000 clones, roughly 90% recorded once. The TCR was taken from a man aged 40-49 years in good health. Source material: blood.

The CDR3 DNA reads as TGTGCCAGCAGTGAAATGTGGCTAGCGGGCACAGATACGCAGTATTTT. It specifies CASSEMWLAGTDTQYF. The V call is TRBV6-1, the J call TRBJ2-3, with 7 bases lining up with TRBD2. The V and J ends lost 2 bases and 1 base, in that order; junction bases with no gene match: 6. The CDR3 loop spans 16 amino acids. Germline lookup yields CDR1 MNHNS and CDR2 SASEGT.